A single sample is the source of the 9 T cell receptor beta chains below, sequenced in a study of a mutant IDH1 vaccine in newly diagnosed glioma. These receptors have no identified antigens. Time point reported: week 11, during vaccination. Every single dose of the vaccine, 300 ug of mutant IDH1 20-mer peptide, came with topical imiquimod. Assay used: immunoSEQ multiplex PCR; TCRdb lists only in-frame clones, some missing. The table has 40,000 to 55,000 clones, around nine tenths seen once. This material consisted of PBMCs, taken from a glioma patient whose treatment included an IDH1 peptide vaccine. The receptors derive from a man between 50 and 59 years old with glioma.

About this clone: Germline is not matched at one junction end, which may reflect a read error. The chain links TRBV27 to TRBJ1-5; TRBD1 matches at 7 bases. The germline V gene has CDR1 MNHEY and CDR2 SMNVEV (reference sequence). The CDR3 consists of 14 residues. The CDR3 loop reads CASSLSTGNQLQHF. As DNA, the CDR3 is TGTGCCAGCAGTTTATCGACAGGGAATCAGCTCCAGCATTTT.

CDR3 protein: CASRSRVGSTGELFF. The DNA for the CDR3 is TGTGCCAGCAGATCACGGGTCGGGTCCACCGGGGAGCTGTTTTTT. V gene TRBV27 combines with J gene TRBJ2-2; D call uncertain. Germline values: CDR1 MNHEY, CDR2 SMNVEV (reference sequence). V was clipped by 6 bases and J by 4 bases, with 15 bases between them. This CDR3 spans 15 amino acids.

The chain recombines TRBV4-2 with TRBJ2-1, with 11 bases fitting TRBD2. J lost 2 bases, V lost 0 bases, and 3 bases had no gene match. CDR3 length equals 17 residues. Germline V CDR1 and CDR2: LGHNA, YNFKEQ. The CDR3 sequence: CASSQDLAGGPYNEQFF. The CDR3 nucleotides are TGTGCCAGCAGCCAAGATTTAGCGGGAGGGCCCTACAATGAGCAGTTCTTC.

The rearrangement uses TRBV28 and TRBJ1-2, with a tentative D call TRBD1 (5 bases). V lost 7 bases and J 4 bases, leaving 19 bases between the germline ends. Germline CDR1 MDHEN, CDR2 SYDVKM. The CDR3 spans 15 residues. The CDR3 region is CASTQGAGLGYGYTF. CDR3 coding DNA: TGTGCCAGCACCCAAGGGGCAGGGTTAGGCTATGGCTACACCTTC.

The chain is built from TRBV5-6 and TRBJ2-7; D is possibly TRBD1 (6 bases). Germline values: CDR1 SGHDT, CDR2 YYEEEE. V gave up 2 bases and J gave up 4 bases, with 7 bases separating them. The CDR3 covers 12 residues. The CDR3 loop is CASSLGQYEQYF. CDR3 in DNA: TGTGCCAGCAGCTTAGGACAGTACGAGCAGTACTTC.

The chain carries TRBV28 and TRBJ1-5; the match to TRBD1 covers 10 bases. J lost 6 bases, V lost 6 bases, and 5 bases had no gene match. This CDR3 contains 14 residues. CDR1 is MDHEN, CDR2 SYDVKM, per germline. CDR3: CASRLTGGGQPQHF. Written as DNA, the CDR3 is TGTGCCAGCAGGCTGACAGGGGGCGGTCAGCCCCAGCATTTT.

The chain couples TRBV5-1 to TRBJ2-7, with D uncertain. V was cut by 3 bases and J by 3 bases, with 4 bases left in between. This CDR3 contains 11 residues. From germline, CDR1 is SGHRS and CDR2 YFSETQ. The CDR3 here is CASSSHYEQYF. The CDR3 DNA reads TGCGCCAGCAGCTCCCACTACGAGCAGTACTTC. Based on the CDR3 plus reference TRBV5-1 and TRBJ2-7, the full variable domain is KAGVTQTPRYLIKTRGQQVTLSCSPISGHRSVSWYQQTPGQGLQFLFEYFSETQRNKGNFPGRFSGRQFSNSRSEMNVSTLELGDSALYLCASSSHYEQYFGPGTRLTVT.

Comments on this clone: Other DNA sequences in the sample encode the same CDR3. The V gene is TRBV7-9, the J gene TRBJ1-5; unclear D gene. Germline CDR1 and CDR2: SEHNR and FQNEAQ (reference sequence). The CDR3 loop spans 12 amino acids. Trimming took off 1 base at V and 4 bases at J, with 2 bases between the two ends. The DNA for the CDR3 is TGTGCCAGCAGCTTAGGTAATCAGCCCCAGCATTTT. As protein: CASSLGNQPQHF.

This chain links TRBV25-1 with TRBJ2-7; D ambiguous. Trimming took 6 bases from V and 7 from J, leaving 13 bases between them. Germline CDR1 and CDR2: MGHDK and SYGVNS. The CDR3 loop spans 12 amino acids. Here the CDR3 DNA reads TGTGCCAGCAGCCTCTCCGGTCGGGAGCAGTACTTC. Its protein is CASSLSGREQYF.